These 19 T cell receptor beta chains share one sample of origin, sequenced in a study of T cells in Graves' hyperthyroidism and ophthalmopathy (dated by TCRdb to about 2019). The library relied on multiplex PCR. The listed sequencing device is Illumina HiSeq 2000. Amplification of TCR beta CDR3 regions was carried out from RNA transcripts. For the first round of RT-PCR on the TCR CDR3, the HTBI primer set was used together with the Qiagen OneStep RT-PCR kit. TCRdb reanalyzed the raw reads on its own, using fastp at Q25 for trimming and MiXCR for clone calling, and kept in-frame beta chains. Rows matching on CDR3 protein sequence are summarized as one entry with the most common DNA and genes. Present in this sample are about 710,000 distinct CDR3 sequences, about 15% of which were seen just once. In total, the top ten clones hold approximately 8% of the sample. The sequenced sample consisted of blood. The receptors stem from a man aged 18-30 years with Graves' hyperthyroidism.

This clonotype was picked up a small number of times. An end of the junction differs from the germline gene, which may be a read error. The chain combines TRBV11-2 with TRBJ2-1; 9 positions agree with TRBD2. Germline assignment: CDR1 SGHAT and CDR2 FQNNGV. The CDR3 runs 15 residues. The CDR3 here is CASSLGLAAHNEQLF. DNA of the CDR3: TGTGCCAGCAGCTTAGGACTAGCGGCCCACAATGAGCAGCTCTTC.

To note about this clonotype: A much larger clone differs by one base, so this may be a read error. This CDR3 fails to terminate in the conserved phenylalanine or tryptophan, so it likely reflects a read error. This rearrangement joins TRBV12-3 or TRBV12-4 to TRBJ2-1; D is possibly TRBD1 (6 bases). This CDR3 has 13 residues. V lost 9 bases to trimming and J lost 4 bases, with 13 bases between them. CDR3 DNA: TGTGCCAGTCAACAGGGCAATTACAATGAGCAGTTCCTC. This translates into CASQQGNYNEQFL.

Notes on this clonotype: A junction end diverges from the germline sequence, so it may reflect a read error. For the CDR3, the DNA is TGTGCCAGCAGTACCCGAGCGAATCAGCCCCAGAATTTT. Its translation is CASSTRANQPQNF. V gene TRBV28 combines with J gene TRBJ1-5; D is unclear. There are 13 residues in the CDR3. Germline CDR1 and CDR2: MDHEN and SYDVKM.

This rearrangement joins TRBV28 to TRBJ2-5; D possibly matches TRBD1 or TRBD2 (5 bases each). Germline V lookup: CDR1 MDHEN, CDR2 SYDVKM. This CDR3 contains 14 residues. Trimming pared 8 bases from V and 5 bases from J, leaving 18 bases between. The CDR3 here is CASQPLTGLETQYF. As DNA, the CDR3 is TGTGCCAGCCAACCCCTTACGGGGCTGGAGACCCAGTACTTC.

In its sample, this clonotype was seen many times. V and J are TRBV7-2 and TRBJ2-1; TRBD2 aligns across 11 bases. Germline CDR1 is SGHTA and CDR2 is FQGNSA. The CDR3 runs to 18 residues. V dropped 5 bases and J dropped 8; count of bases not matched to a gene: 17. The CDR3 loop reads CASSQIGWLAGGGDEQFF. The CDR3 region has the DNA TGTGCCAGCAGCCAAATAGGGTGGTTAGCGGGAGGGGGAGATGAGCAGTTCTTC.

Only a few counts were recorded for this clonotype. The chain links TRBV5-1 to TRBJ2-2; D call uncertain. CDR1 is SGHRS and CDR2 is YFSETQ in the germline V gene. V was shortened by 0 bases and J by 6 bases, with 15 bases between the two germline ends. This CDR3 region has 16 residues. The CDR3 is CASSLAGWAVAGELFF. The CDR3 nucleotides read TGCGCCAGCAGCTTGGCCGGTTGGGCGGTGGCCGGGGAGCTGTTTTTT.

This clonotype has at least ten counts. The V call is TRBV28, the J call TRBJ2-4, with a possible D match to TRBD1 (6 bases). The CDR3 extends over 14 amino acids. Germline V lookup: CDR1 MDHEN, CDR2 SYDVKM. V lost 4 bases and J 4 bases, leaving 11 bases between the germline ends. Here the CDR3 DNA reads TGTGCCAGCAGTTGGACAGAAGCAAAAAACATTCAGTACTTC. It is translated as CASSWTEAKNIQYF.

A few counts support this clonotype. A clone one base away is much larger, so this may be a read error. The V and J genes are TRBV27 and TRBJ2-3; D gene uncertain. The CDR3 runs to 13 residues. Germline CDR1 MNHEY, CDR2 SMNVEV (reference sequence). The CDR3 spells CASSLTFTDAQYF. Written as DNA, the CDR3 is TGTGCCAGCAGTTTGACTTTCACAGATGCGCAGTATTTT.

This clonotype occurred many times. The V and J genes are TRBV27 and TRBJ2-3, with 14 bases identical to TRBD2. Trimming cost V 1 base and J 6 bases; bases outside gene matches: 9. The CDR3 loop spans 18 amino acids. Germline V CDR1 and CDR2: MNHEY, SMNVEV (reference sequence). CDR3 sequence (DNA): TGTGCCAGCAGTTTATACGGAGTGGGACTAGCGGGAGTGGATACGCAGTATTTT. This encodes CASSLYGVGLAGVDTQYF.

This clonotype was seen only a few times. The chain has TRBV4-1 and TRBJ2-3; D is possibly TRBD2 (5 bases). This CDR3 has 16 amino acids. Per the germline V gene, CDR1 is MGHRA and CDR2 is YSYEKL. V lost 4 bases and J lost 1, with 15 bases in between. In DNA form, the CDR3 reads TGCGCCAGCAGCCGTACCCCCCTAGCCCGCACAGATACGCAGTATTTT. Translating it yields CASSRTPLARTDTQYF.

The chain has TRBV3-1 and TRBJ1-3, with a possible D match to TRBD1 (5 bases). CDR1 is LGHDT and CDR2 is YNNKEL in the germline V gene (reference sequence). The CDR3 spans 15 residues. V gave up 1 base and J gave up 0 bases, with 7 bases separating them. This CDR3 is CASSQGTRSGNTIYF. In DNA, the CDR3 is TGTGCCAGCAGCCAAGGGACACGCTCTGGAAACACCATATATTTT.

This clonotype was detected ten times or more. The CDR3 spells CAISDRGSKNIQYF. CDR3 bases: TGTGCCATCAGTGACAGGGGATCCAAAAACATTCAGTACTTC. The V and J genes are TRBV10-3 and TRBJ2-4; D is possibly TRBD1 (6 bases). V lost 3 bases and J lost 2, with 8 bases in between. CDR3 size: 14 residues. The germline V gene has CDR1 ENHRY and CDR2 SYGVKD.

This clonotype was found a few times. The rearrangement links TRBV7-8 to TRBJ2-4; D is perhaps TRBD2 (5 bases). Germline CDR1 SGHVS, CDR2 FQNEAQ. The CDR3 covers 15 residues. V gave up 1 base and J gave up 2 bases, with 9 bases separating them. The CDR3 is CASSLGRVSKNIQYF. The DNA for the CDR3 is TGTGCCAGCAGCTTAGGGCGGGTATCCAAAAACATTCAGTACTTC.

The chain carries TRBV10-1 and TRBJ2-2; 8 bases fit TRBD1. The CDR3 is 15 amino acids. CDR1 is WNHNN, CDR2 SYGVQD, per germline (reference sequence). The junction had 6 bases not matched to a gene; V was cut back by 2 bases and J by 7 bases. Here the CDR3 reads CASSETTGGHGELFF. Here the CDR3 DNA reads TGCGCCAGCAGTGAGACTACAGGGGGGCACGGGGAGCTGTTTTTT.

This chain's CDR3 is CASSLDWSTGELFF. CDR3 nucleotides: TGTGCCAGCAGCTTAGACTGGTCGACCGGGGAGCTGTTTTTT. The J gene is TRBJ2-2, the V gene TRBV7-9; D gene ambiguous. Germline CDR1 reads SEHNR; CDR2 reads FQNEAQ (reference sequence). The V end lost 1 base, the J end lost 5 bases, and 8 bases lay between the germline ends. The CDR3 extends over 14 amino acids.

The V call is TRBV11-2, the J call TRBJ2-1; the D gene could be TRBD1 or TRBD2 (5 bases each). The germline V gene has CDR1 SGHAT and CDR2 FQNNGV. There are 15 residues in the CDR3. V gave up 5 bases and J gave up 9 bases, with 20 bases separating them. The CDR3: CASSPYRDDASEQFF. The CDR3 bases are TGTGCCAGCAGCCCCTACCGGGACGATGCCAGTGAGCAGTTCTTC.

This clonotype was recorded many times. V usage is TRBV2 and J usage is TRBJ2-7; no clear D. V was clipped by 6 bases and J by 4 bases, with 10 bases between them. CDR3 size: 12 residues. Germline V CDR1 and CDR2: SNHLY, FYNNEI. CDR3 loop: CASSGAPYEQYF. The CDR3 DNA follows: TGTGCCAGCAGCGGAGCCCCGTACGAGCAGTACTTC. The full variable domain, rest sourced from reference TRBV2 and TRBJ2-7, is EPEVTQTPSHQVTQMGQEVILRCVPISNHLYFYWYRQILGQKVEFLVSFYNNEISEKSEIFDDQFSVERPDGSNFTLKIRSTKLEDSAMYFCASSGAPYEQYFGPGTRLTVT.

This chain links TRBV7-9 with TRBJ2-1; tentatively, D is TRBD1 or TRBD2 (7 bases each). The V gene lost 3 bases and the J gene lost 4 bases, with 16 bases spanning the gap. Germline V gives CDR1 SEHNR, CDR2 FQNEAQ (reference sequence). The CDR3 has 16 amino acids. The CDR3 sequence is CASSLAGGTVYNEQFF. In DNA, the CDR3 is TGTGCCAGCAGCTTGGCCGGGGGGACAGTGTACAATGAGCAGTTCTTC.

The chain uses TRBV5-1 and TRBJ2-1; D is perhaps TRBD1 (7 bases). The germline V and J ends were trimmed by 5 bases and 4 bases, with 16 bases remaining between them. The CDR3 length is 15 residues. Per the germline V gene, CDR1 is SGHRS and CDR2 is YFSETQ. The CDR3 here is CASRPFRGDYNEQFF. In nucleotides, the CDR3 is TGCGCCAGCAGGCCATTCAGGGGGGATTACAATGAGCAGTTCTTC.